The rows below give T cell receptor beta chains drawn from one sample of a study of cytomegalovirus exposure and HLA in healthy donors. The table came from immunoSEQ multiplex PCR; TCRdb's copy has only in-frame clones and leaves some out. The data contain under 200,000 clones, roughly 82% of them singletons. Sequenced sample: PBMCs. These receptors originate from a girl aged 10-17 years in good health and CMV-seropositive. Each CDR3 is given with its conserved first and last residue. D genes are given only for firm matches. Only some rows state a clone size, as once, few, many or a class for expanded clones.

D gene | J gene | V gene | clone size | CDR3 DNA | CDR3 protein
- | TRBJ1-2 | TRBV7-2 | - | TGTGCCAGCAGCTTATCACGGGAATATGGCTACACCTTC | CASSLSREYGYTF
- | TRBJ2-3 | TRBV25-1 | - | TGTGCCAGCAGCGCTAGCGCAACCGGCGATACGCAGTATTTT | CASSASATGDTQYF
TRBD2 | TRBJ2-1 | TRBV7-3 | - | TGTGCCAGCAGCCAACCCAGCGGGGGGGCCGTCAATGAGCAGTTCTTC | CASSQPSGGAVNEQFF
- | TRBJ1-6 | TRBV6-5 | - | TGTGCCAGCAGTTCCCGGGGGTTTTATAATTCACCCCTCCACTTT | CASSSRGFYNSPLHF
TRBD2 | TRBJ2-5 | TRBV6-6 | - | TGTGCCAGCAGTTACTCGAGGGGAGGGGAGACCCAGTACTTC | CASSYSRGGETQYF
- | TRBJ2-1 | TRBV2 | - | TGTGCCAGCAGTGAACTTTATGAGCAGTTCTTC | CASSELYEQFF
TRBD1 | TRBJ1-4 | TRBV28 | - | TGTGCCAGCAGTAGCGACCATATTGACAGGGCGGATGAAAAACTGTTTTTT | CASSSDHIDRADEKLFF
- | TRBJ1-1 | TRBV6-5 | - | TGTGCCAGCAGCCGGTCCTATGACACTGAAGCTTTCTTT | CASSRSYDTEAFF
TRBD2 | TRBJ2-5 | TRBV5-1 | - | TGCGCCAGCAGCTTGCCGGCGGGAGGTCAAGAGACCCAGTACTTC | CASSLPAGGQETQYF
- | TRBJ1-1 | TRBV30 | - | TGTGCCTGGAGTGTATCGGGGGCTGAAGCTTTCTTT | CAWSVSGAEAFF
- | TRBJ2-1 | TRBV5-6 | - | TGTGCCAGCAGCTCCCTAGGCCGGGTGAGCAATGAGCAGTTCTTC | CASSSLGRVSNEQFF
- | TRBJ2-3 | TRBV6-1 | once | TGTGCCAGCAGGGGGACTAGCACAGATACGCAGTATTTT | CASRGTSTDTQYF
TRBD1 | TRBJ2-7 | TRBV5-1 | once | TGCGCCAGCAGCGCCGGGACAGGGACCTACGAGCAGTACTTC | CASSAGTGTYEQYF
- | TRBJ2-7 | TRBV29-1 | - | TGCAGCGGTTCTTCGGCTGGTACGGGCGAGCAGTACTTC | CSGSSAGTGEQYF
- | TRBJ2-7 | TRBV28 | - | TGTGCCAGCGGACTAAGTCGCGAGCAGTACTTC | CASGLSREQYF
TRBD2 | TRBJ2-7 | TRBV6-1 | - | TGTGCCAGCAGTATATTCAGCGGGGGGGCCGAAGAGCAGTACTTC | CASSIFSGGAEEQYF
TRBD1 | TRBJ2-3 | TRBV18 | - | TGTGCCAGCTCATTCACAGGGGGCGTCGGGGATACGCAGTATTTT | CASSFTGGVGDTQYF
TRBD1 | TRBJ2-1 | TRBV2 | - | TGTGCCACAGGACAGGGACGCTACAATGAGCAGTTCTTC | CATGQGRYNEQFF
- | TRBJ1-4 | TRBV29-1 | - | TGCAGCGTCTGGGGGGCTAATGAAAAACTGTTTTTT | CSVWGANEKLFF
- | TRBJ2-5 | TRBV7-7 | - | TGTGCTAGCAGCCGACTAGTCCAAGAGACCCAGTACTTC | CASSRLVQETQYF
- | TRBJ1-1 | TRBV5-1 | - | TGCGCCAGCAGCTTGGATCCCAGGAACACTGAAGCTTTCTTT | CASSLDPRNTEAFF
TRBD1 | TRBJ1-1 | TRBV9 | - | TGTGCCAGCAGTGAACTTGGACAGGTGAACACTGAAGCTTTCTTT | CASSELGQVNTEAFF
- | TRBJ2-3 | TRBV11-2 | - | TGTGCCAGCAGCCCCTTGGGGGGAGGTCGCACAGATACGCAGTATTTT | CASSPLGGGRTDTQYF
- | TRBJ1-1 | TRBV28 | - | TGTGCCATCTCAAGGGTAGCGGGGACTGAAGCTTTCTTT | CAISRVAGTEAFF
TRBD2 | TRBJ2-2 | TRBV27 | few | TGTGCCAGCAGTCTTGGGCCGGGACTAAACACCGGGGAGCTGTTTTTT | CASSLGPGLNTGELFF
- | TRBJ2-2 | TRBV19 | - | TGTGCCAGTAGTAACGCGGAAAGCCAGGGCGACACCGGGGAGCTGTTTTTT | CASSNAESQGDTGELFF
- | TRBJ1-1 | TRBV28 | - | TGTGCCAGCAGTACGCGTCCTACTCGAATCCACACTGAAGCTTTCTTT | CASSTRPTRIHTEAFF
TRBD1 | TRBJ1-2 | TRBV7-2 | once | TGTGCCAGCAGCGTCACCGGGACAGGGGTCTATGGCTACACCTTC | CASSVTGTGVYGYTF
- | TRBJ1-1 | TRBV28 | - | TGTGCCAGCAGTTTGCAGGGGAAGGAAGCTTTCTTT | CASSLQGKEAFF
TRBD1 | TRBJ1-2 | TRBV7-9 | - | TGTGCCAGCAGCGAGGACAGGCAGGGCTACACCTTC | CASSEDRQGYTF